The 31 T cell receptor beta chains presented below share a single source sample, sequenced in a study of identical twins. TCRdb fed the 5' RACE reads into MiXCR, producing one record per CDR3 protein. Of about 730,000 distinct CDR3 sequences detected, 21% appear once; the ten largest clones hold approximately 4.3%. These same data were also listed under a study on T cells expressing NK-cell markers.

Sequenced sample: PBMCs. The receptors stem from a young woman in good health.

The CDR3 bases are TGTGCCAGCAGTTTCGATAGGGGAACCGAGCAGTACTTC. Translation gives CASSFDRGTEQYF. V gene TRBV28 combines with J gene TRBJ2-7; D might be TRBD1 (5 bases). This CDR3 has 13 residues. V was trimmed by 3 bases and J by 6 bases, leaving 12 bases between them. The germline gives CDR1 MDHEN, CDR2 SYDVKM.

The chain uses TRBV5-1 and TRBJ2-7; 9 bases are a match to TRBD2. CDR3 length: 15 amino acids. Unmatched junction bases numbered 10, after V lost 4 bases and J lost 5 bases. Per germline, CDR1 SGHRS and CDR2 YFSETQ. CDR3 sequence: CASSIVAGARNEQYF. CDR3 nucleotides: TGCGCCAGCAGCATAGTAGCGGGGGCGAGGAACGAGCAGTACTTC.

The chain uses TRBV6-5 and TRBJ1-2; no clear D gene. Trimming took off 0 bases at V and 4 bases at J, with 9 bases between the two ends. Germline-derived CDR1 and CDR2 are MNHEY and SVGAGI. This CDR3 has 14 amino acids. CDR3 sequence: CASSYSPRLYGYTF. CDR3 nucleotides: TGTGCCAGCAGTTACTCCCCCAGGCTCTATGGCTACACCTTC.

The rearrangement uses TRBV5-4 and TRBJ2-3, with 15 bases that match TRBD2. The V gene's germline CDR1 is SGHNT and CDR2 YYREEE (reference sequence). Trimming at V came to 3 bases and at J to 6 bases, leaving 5 bases not matched to a gene. The CDR3 is 16 residues long. The CDR3 spells CASSSSGTSGRDTQYF. The CDR3 DNA is TGTGCCAGCAGCTCCTCCGGGACTAGCGGGAGGGATACGCAGTATTTT.

This chain links TRBV7-2 with TRBJ2-7; 8 bases are a match to TRBD1. The V gene's germline CDR1 is SGHTA and CDR2 FQGNSA. Trimming at V came to 1 base and at J to 6 bases, leaving 5 bases not matched to a gene. The CDR3 covers 14 residues. CDR3 sequence: CASSLDGQGTEQYF. CDR3 bases: TGTGCCAGCAGCTTAGATGGACAGGGAACCGAGCAGTACTTC.

This clonotype was counted only a few times. V is TRBV4-1 and J is TRBJ1-1; no reliable D call. Germline V gene lookup returns CDR1 MGHRA and CDR2 YSYEKL. V lost 0 bases and J lost 10, with 15 bases in between. The CDR3 runs 14 residues. CDR3 amino acids: CASSQDIGVGGAFF. In DNA, the CDR3 is TGCGCCAGCAGCCAAGATATCGGGGTTGGTGGAGCTTTCTTT.

This chain links TRBV12-5 with TRBJ1-5; D gene ambiguous. This CDR3 is built from 15 residues. Germline CDR1 is LGHNT and CDR2 is FRNRAP. V was clipped by 0 bases and J by 7 bases, with 13 bases between them. The CDR3 spells CASGLVAGGPQPQHF. The CDR3 DNA follows: TGTGCTAGTGGTTTGGTAGCAGGAGGGCCCCAGCCCCAGCATTTT.

The rearrangement uses TRBV12-3 or TRBV12-4 and TRBJ1-1; D perhaps matches TRBD1 (6 bases). V was cut by 8 bases and J by 2 bases, with 15 bases left in between. This CDR3 has 14 residues. CDR3 bases: TGTGCCAGCCGTCGATCGGACAGCAACACTGAAGCTTTCTTT. This gives the protein CASRRSDSNTEAFF.

This clonotype was found a few times. The chain employs TRBV6-5 and TRBJ2-7, with D perhaps TRBD2 (6 bases). The CDR3 spans 14 residues. The germline V and J ends were trimmed by 5 bases and 2 bases, with 13 bases remaining between them. Germline loops: CDR1 MNHEY, CDR2 SVGAGI. This CDR3 is CASSTGTDPYEQYF. Here the CDR3 DNA reads TGTGCCAGCAGTACTGGGACTGATCCCTACGAGCAGTACTTC.

V and J are TRBV6-2 or TRBV6-3 and TRBJ2-1, with 14 bases matching TRBD2. The germline V gene has CDR1 MNHEY and CDR2 SVGEGT. V was clipped by 2 bases and J by 0 bases; unmatched bases: 12. The CDR3 is 21 residues long. As DNA, the CDR3 is TGTGCCAGCAGTTACGGACTAGCGGGAGGAGGCAGTTTTACCTCCTACAATGAGCAGTTCTTC. Protein product: CASSYGLAGGGSFTSYNEQFF.

This clonotype showed up just a few times. The chain links TRBV7-9 to TRBJ2-1; 7 nucleotides match TRBD2. The CDR3 sequence is 15 residues long. From germline, CDR1 is SEHNR and CDR2 FQNEAQ (reference sequence). With V trimmed by 7 bases and J by 5 bases, 11 bases remained unmatched. The CDR3 spells CASTPWEGTDNEQFF. CDR3 nucleotide sequence: TGTGCCAGCACGCCCTGGGAGGGAACGGACAATGAGCAGTTCTTC.

This clonotype appeared a few times. The gene calls are TRBV9 and TRBJ1-2; D is ambiguous. Germline values: CDR1 SGDLS, CDR2 YYNGEE. This CDR3 is built from 15 residues. Trimming left V 3 bases short and J 8 bases short, with 20 bases between. The CDR3 protein is CASSAVGPLRAGYTF. CDR3 sequence (DNA): TGTGCCAGCAGCGCCGTAGGTCCCCTCCGAGCGGGCTACACCTTC.

The V and J genes are TRBV7-8 and TRBJ2-4, with 9 bases matching TRBD1. CDR1 is SGHVS, CDR2 FQNEAQ, per germline. Trimming removed 5 bases from V and 8 bases from J; junction bases left unmatched: 13. The length of the CDR3 is 16 residues. CDR3 bases: TGTGCCAGCAGCCCCCTCTTCGGGACAGGGTTACACATTCAGTACTTC. It yields the protein CASSPLFGTGLHIQYF. Together with reference TRBV7-8 and TRBJ2-4, the CDR3 gives the full variable domain: GAGVSQSPRYKVAKRGQDVALRCDPISGHVSLFWYQQALGQGPEFLTYFQNEAQLDKSGLPSDRFFAERPEGSVSTLKIQRTQQEDSAVYLCASSPLFGTGLHIQYFGAGTRLSVL.

The chain links TRBV29-1 to TRBJ2-3; 9 bases are shared with TRBD1. V was clipped by 7 bases and J by 3 bases; unmatched bases: 11. Germline lookup yields CDR1 SQVTM and CDR2 ANQGSEA. This CDR3 has 15 residues. This CDR3 reads CSAEPGQGWTDTQYF. CDR3 in DNA: TGCAGCGCCGAACCGGGACAGGGATGGACAGATACGCAGTATTTT.

V usage is TRBV10-3 and J usage is TRBJ2-1; D remains unclear. The V gene's germline CDR1 is ENHRY and CDR2 SYGVKD. V lost 4 bases, J lost 0 bases, and 19 bases lay in between. This CDR3 comprises 18 residues. The chain's CDR3 is CAISAPMLGRSSYNEQFF. Written as DNA, the CDR3 is TGTGCCATCAGTGCACCCATGTTGGGAAGGAGCTCCTACAATGAGCAGTTCTTC.

At least ten counts were recorded for this clonotype. The chain joins TRBV6-5 to TRBJ2-4, with 10 bases aligning to TRBD2. Germline loops: CDR1 MNHEY, CDR2 SVGAGI. This CDR3 spans 17 amino acids. J was trimmed by 6 bases and V by 0 bases; bases with no gene match: 8. The CDR3 protein is CASSYSGLAAARNIQYF. CDR3 DNA sequence: TGTGCCAGCAGTTACTCAGGACTAGCGGCAGCGCGAAACATTCAGTACTTC.

This clonotype occurred a few times. CDR3 in amino acids: CSASGGRLYNEQFF. The CDR3 DNA sequence: TGCAGCGCATCAGGGGGACGACTATACAATGAGCAGTTCTTC. This chain uses TRBV29-1 with TRBJ2-1, with 7 nucleotides matching TRBD1. The CDR3 covers 14 residues. V shed 7 bases and J 4 bases; nucleotides not matched to a gene: 10. Per germline, CDR1 SQVTM and CDR2 ANQGSEA.

This chain connects TRBV29-1 to TRBJ2-5; 14 bases line up with TRBD2. There are 14 residues in the CDR3. CDR1 is SQVTM, CDR2 ANQGSEA, per germline. The CDR3: CSTGLAGGAETQYF. In DNA, the CDR3 is TGCAGTACCGGACTAGCGGGGGGAGCGGAGACCCAGTACTTC.

This clonotype was observed a few times. This sequence joins TRBV10-3 and TRBJ1-1; D call uncertain. Trimming removed 2 bases from V and 1 base from J, with 11 bases in between. The CDR3 sequence is 15 residues long. Germline-derived CDR1 and CDR2 are ENHRY and SYGVKD. The CDR3 is CAISEAQTGNTEAFF. In DNA, the CDR3 is TGTGCCATCAGTGAGGCCCAGACGGGGAACACTGAAGCTTTCTTT.

This clonotype showed up many times. The chain employs TRBV29-1 and TRBJ1-4; D might be TRBD1 (5 bases). Germline CDR1 is SQVTM and CDR2 is ANQGSEA. Trimming left V 6 bases short and J 5 bases short, with 16 bases between. The CDR3 loop spans 14 amino acids. The CDR3 region is CSVHVPGSNEKLFF. The DNA for the CDR3 is TGCAGCGTGCACGTCCCAGGGTCCAATGAAAAACTGTTTTTT.

The chain links TRBV12-3 or TRBV12-4 to TRBJ2-1; D unclear. V lost 1 base and J 5 bases, leaving 6 bases between the germline ends. The CDR3 spans 13 residues. CDR3 loop: CASSLVGDNEQFF. DNA of the CDR3: TGTGCCAGCAGTTTAGTAGGAGACAATGAGCAGTTCTTC.

This CDR3 reads CASLTGGNQPQHF. In DNA form, the CDR3 reads TGTGCCAGCCTTACAGGAGGCAATCAGCCCCAGCATTTT. V usage is TRBV6-4 and J usage is TRBJ1-5; the D gene is possibly TRBD1 (5 bases). Germline V gene lookup returns CDR1 MRHNA and CDR2 SNTAGT. CDR3 length: 13 residues. The V and J ends lost 8 bases and 2 bases respectively, with 10 bases between them.

The V call is TRBV14, the J call TRBJ1-1; D remains ambiguous. Trimming pared 1 base from V and 5 bases from J, leaving 14 bases between. There are 15 residues in the CDR3. Germline CDR1 SGHDN, CDR2 FVKESK. CDR3 loop: CASSQVKGGRTEAFF. The CDR3 DNA reads TGTGCCAGCAGCCAAGTTAAGGGCGGAAGGACTGAAGCTTTCTTT.

This clonotype was counted a single time. This chain links TRBV12-3 or TRBV12-4 with TRBJ2-2, with D perhaps TRBD2 (7 bases). The CDR3 runs to 16 residues. With 3 bases removed from V and 2 bases from J, the gap between germline ends came to 13 bases. The DNA of the CDR3 is TGTGCCAGCAGTTTCAGACGGGGGGCAAACACCGGGGAGCTGTTTTTT. It encodes CASSFRRGANTGELFF.

This sequence joins TRBV4-3 and TRBJ2-3, with 10 bases identical to TRBD2. Germline CDR1 reads LGHNA; CDR2 reads YSLEER. This CDR3 comprises 17 residues. The junction had 11 bases not matched to a gene; V was cut back by 4 bases and J by 4 bases. The CDR3 here is CASSPRGQREGADTQYF. The CDR3, as DNA: TGCGCCAGCAGCCCTCGTGGACAGCGGGAGGGTGCAGATACGCAGTATTTT.

This clonotype was seen a handful of times. V and J are TRBV5-6 and TRBJ2-7; D remains unclear. The germline V gene encodes CDR1 SGHDT and CDR2 YYEEEE. The CDR3 has 14 amino acids. V lost 2 bases, J lost 0 bases, and 9 bases lay in between. The CDR3 DNA reads TGTGCCAGCAGCTTCGATTACCGCTCCTACGAGCAGTACTTC. This codes for CASSFDYRSYEQYF.

This clonotype came up many times. The chain recombines TRBV18 with TRBJ2-7; D may be TRBD1 (5 bases). The germline V gene encodes CDR1 KGHSH and CDR2 LQKENI. V shed 3 bases and J shed 2 bases, with 8 bases lying between them. The CDR3 has 13 amino acids. The CDR3 protein is CASSPTVTYEQYF. Here the CDR3 DNA reads TGTGCCAGCTCACCGACAGTTACCTACGAGCAGTACTTC.

This clonotype was counted a few times. The genes are TRBV6-2 or TRBV6-3 and TRBJ2-1; D is unclear. Germline V gene sequence: CDR1 MNHEY, CDR2 SVGEGT. This CDR3 comprises 12 residues. V lost 4 bases and J 9 bases, leaving 10 bases between the germline ends. CDR3 in DNA: TGTGCCAGCAGTTTTAGAACGGGTGAGCAGTTCTTC. Protein sequence: CASSFRTGEQFF.

The chain combines TRBV5-1 with TRBJ2-1; 12 bases map to TRBD2. This CDR3 comprises 16 residues. V was clipped by 3 bases and J by 8 bases; unmatched bases: 9. Looked up from germline, CDR1 is SGHRS and CDR2 is YFSETQ. The CDR3 DNA reads TGCGCCAGCAGCTGGGGTATGGGACTAGCGGGCGATGAGCAGTTCTTC. Protein: CASSWGMGLAGDEQFF.

This rearrangement joins TRBV20-1 to TRBJ2-7, with D maybe TRBD2 (6 bases). The V and J ends lost 0 bases and 5 bases respectively, with 26 bases between them. Germline CDR1 reads DFQATT; CDR2 reads SNEGSKA (reference sequence). The CDR3 has 18 residues. CDR3 loop: CSARDKAEEGRGSHEQYF. CDR3 DNA sequence: TGCAGTGCTAGAGATAAAGCGGAGGAGGGACGGGGGTCCCACGAGCAGTACTTC.

The V and J genes are TRBV24-1 and TRBJ2-1, with TRBD2 matching 12 bases. The V gene's germline CDR1 is KGHDR and CDR2 SFDVKD. Losses at the gene ends were 3 bases for V and 9 bases for J; bases not matched to a gene: 8. The CDR3 runs 16 residues. DNA for the CDR3: TGTGCCACCAGTGATCCTTCTAGCGGGAGGGCCGGTGAGCAGTTCTTC. Translation: CATSDPSSGRAGEQFF.